This T cell receptor (beta chain) was sequenced in a study of beta chain features in type 1 diabetes. The study, taken as a whole, reports: All four CD4+ subsets from Type 1 diabetes patients carried moderately but significantly shorter TCRB CDR3s. These data did not resolve whether HLA type affects TCRB rearrangement. Type 1 diabetes patients showed fewer insertions and more deletions at VDJ junctions.

This clone was counted only a few times. Its antigen remains unknown. Since all of the isolated RNA was reverse transcribed, expressed TCRB transcripts were what got sequenced. Data came from immunoSEQ multiplex PCR; TCRdb stores just in-frame clones and leaves some out. The profile covers 500,000 to 650,000 clones, with 9.5% to 15% appearing a single time and roughly 0.11% taken by the ten largest. Sequences were obtained from naive CD4+ T cells from blood. The receptor was isolated from a man aged 25-40 years with type 1 diabetes.

Here the CDR3 reads CASRARQDSGNTIYF. The CDR3 DNA sequence: TGTGCCAGCAGAGCCCGACAAGACTCTGGAAACACCATATATTTT. The rearrangement links TRBV6-5 to TRBJ1-3; D call uncertain. Trimming took 6 bases from V and 0 from J, leaving 12 bases between them. CDR3 length: 15 amino acids. Looked up from germline, CDR1 is MNHEY and CDR2 is SVGAGI.